Sequencing of this T cell receptor beta chain was carried out in a study of blood T cell repertoires in COVID-19. The overall study: Spain, Italy and the United States supplied samples that represented acute and convalescent COVID-19.

Original processing notes: It was from reference gene primer amplification that nucleated cell counts were estimated. Method: immunoSEQ multiplex PCR; TCRdb's copy keeps in-frame clones and lacks some. For V, J and clone size, that table is used; D and trimming come from the DNA. The data show approximately 300,000 clones, under 95% seen once. V trimming: 3 bases; J trimming: 0 bases; junction bases outside the gene matches: 3. The CDR3 has 16 amino acids. Germline CDR1 is SGHNT and CDR2 is YENEEA. Participant age was roughly 18 to 95 years, and participants resided in roughly 25 US areas. Participants reported their clinical history, and cohort assignment relied on those reports.

The receptor's source is a woman aged 25 to 39 who had recovered from COVID-19. The chain is built from TRBV11-3 and TRBJ2-3; TRBD2 agrees at 10 bases. Material for sequencing was PBMCs or T cells enriched from blood (not recorded which). CDR3 in DNA: TGTGCCAGCAGCTTGGGGACTAGCGCTAGCACAGATACGCAGTATTTT. Translating gives CASSLGTSASTDTQYF.